A single sample gave rise to the 26 T cell receptor beta chains below, sequenced in a study of blood T cell repertoires in COVID-19. Produced via immunoSEQ multiplex PCR; TCRdb's table is partial and in-frame only. Altogether some 250,000 clones are present, about 86% being singletons, with the ten largest covering around 3%. What was sequenced was PBMCs or T cells enriched from blood (not recorded which). Every receptor here comes from a woman aged 40 to 50 with acute COVID-19.

Here the CDR3 DNA reads TGTGCCAGCAGTTTTAGCGGGAGCCACGAGCAGTACTTC. This translates into CASSFSGSHEQYF. The genes are TRBV27 and TRBJ2-7, with 9 bases identical to TRBD2. This CDR3 spans 13 amino acids. Germline V gene sequence: CDR1 MNHEY, CDR2 SMNVEV (reference sequence). Germline trimming cut 3 bases from V and 5 bases from J; bases unmatched to any gene: 2.

The gene calls are TRBV12-3 or TRBV12-4 and TRBJ1-2, with D maybe TRBD1 (6 bases). Trimming left V 3 bases short and J 5 bases short, with 10 bases between. The CDR3 contains 13 residues. The DNA for the CDR3 is TGTGCCAGCAGTTTCGACAGGAAGTATGGCTACACCTTC. Protein: CASSFDRKYGYTF.

The chain has TRBV6-6 and TRBJ2-3; the match to TRBD2 covers 7 bases. V lost 5 bases, J lost 3 bases, and 14 bases stayed unmatched. CDR1 is MNHNY and CDR2 is SVGAGI in the germline V gene (reference sequence). The CDR3 has 17 residues. The CDR3: CASSRGIAGQQTDTQYF. CDR3 DNA: TGTGCCAGCAGTCGAGGGATAGCGGGCCAGCAGACAGATACGCAGTATTTT.

The V and J genes are TRBV5-1 and TRBJ2-1; no clear D gene. V lost 2 bases, J lost 4 bases, and 16 bases lay in between. CDR3 length: 16 residues. Germline V gives CDR1 SGHRS, CDR2 YFSETQ. The CDR3 sequence: CASSLGGSTPYNEQFF. The DNA of the CDR3 is TGCGCCAGCAGCTTAGGCGGTAGCACGCCGTACAATGAGCAGTTCTTC.

The chain uses TRBV5-6 and TRBJ2-7, with D maybe TRBD2 (6 bases). Germline CDR1 reads SGHDT; CDR2 reads YYEEEE. The CDR3 length is 15 residues. The V and J ends lost 0 bases and 5 bases respectively, with 15 bases between them. DNA for the CDR3: TGTGCCAGCAGCTTGGGTTTTAGGGAGGTGAACGAGCAGTACTTC. It yields the protein CASSLGFREVNEQYF. Using reference TRBV5-6 and TRBJ2-7 for the parts outside the CDR3, the full variable domain is DAGVTQSPTHLIKTRGQQVTLRCSPKSGHDTVSWYQQALGQGPQFIFQYYEEEERQRGNFPDRFSGHQFPNYSSELNVNALLLGDSALYLCASSLGFREVNEQYFGPGTRLTVT.

V and J are TRBV11-3 and TRBJ1-1; tentatively, D is TRBD1 (5 bases). The length of the CDR3 is 15 residues. Germline CDR1 reads SGHNT; CDR2 reads YENEEA. Trimming removed 0 bases at V and 5 bases at J, with 13 bases between. CDR3 sequence (DNA): TGTGCCAGCAGCTTAGACCCAGGGTATGGAACTGAAGCTTTCTTT. This gives the protein CASSLDPGYGTEAFF.

The rearrangement links TRBV2 to TRBJ2-7; 7 bases fit TRBD1. V was clipped by 4 bases and J by 5 bases; unmatched bases: 2. Per the germline V gene, CDR1 is SNHLY and CDR2 is FYNNEI. This CDR3 has 12 amino acids. As DNA, the CDR3 is TGTGCCAGCAGTGGACAGGGCAACGAGCAGTACTTC. Its translation: CASSGQGNEQYF.

V usage is TRBV11-3 and J usage is TRBJ2-4; possible D gene TRBD2, 6 bases. The V end lost 3 bases, the J end lost 6 bases, and 12 bases lay between the germline ends. In germline, CDR1 is SGHNT, CDR2 YENEEA. This CDR3 is 14 amino acids long. The CDR3 loop reads CASSFTGTLNIQYF. As DNA, the CDR3 is TGTGCCAGCAGCTTCACGGGGACTTTAAACATTCAGTACTTC.

This chain links TRBV27 with TRBJ2-3; the D is unclear. Germline V gene sequence: CDR1 MNHEY, CDR2 SMNVEV (reference sequence). This CDR3 region has 15 residues. The V end was cut by 4 bases, the J end by 1 base, with 12 bases between. The DNA of the CDR3 is TGTGCCAGCAGTTCCTCGATGCTAGGCACAGATACGCAGTATTTT. This gives the protein CASSSSMLGTDTQYF.

In its sample, this clone was seen a few times. The chain links TRBV25-1 to TRBJ2-1, with TRBD2 matching over 7 bases. Trimming removed 4 bases from V and 8 bases from J; junction bases left unmatched: 17. Germline assignment: CDR1 MGHDK and CDR2 SYGVNS. The CDR3 is 17 residues long. The CDR3 coding sequence is TGTGCCAGCAGTGGCTCCTCAGGCGGGAGAATGAGGGATGAGCAGTTCTTC. This sequence encodes CASSGSSGGRMRDEQFF.

The gene calls are TRBV25-1 and TRBJ1-1, with TRBD1 identical over 7 bases. There are 13 residues in the CDR3. CDR1 and CDR2 (germline): MGHDK, SYGVNS. V dropped 4 bases and J dropped 3; count of bases not matched to a gene: 2. The CDR3 bases are TGTGCCAGCAGTGGAGACAGGGACACTGAAGCTTTCTTT. It yields the protein CASSGDRDTEAFF.

V is TRBV2 and J is TRBJ1-5, with TRBD1 matching 9 bases. The CDR3 contains 14 residues. Germline loops: CDR1 SNHLY, CDR2 FYNNEI. V lost 6 bases to trimming and J lost 6 bases; unmatched junction nucleotides: 6. The CDR3 DNA follows: TGTGCCAGCAGGCTGGGACAGGGCAGTCAGCCCCAGCATTTT. Protein: CASRLGQGSQPQHF.

CDR3 protein: CASSLTATNEQFF. CDR3 nucleotides: TGTGCCAGCAGCCTCACCGCTACCAATGAGCAGTTCTTC. The rearrangement joins TRBV5-4 to TRBJ2-1; the D is unclear. This CDR3 contains 13 residues. V was shortened by 4 bases and J by 6 bases, with 11 bases between the two germline ends. Germline V gives CDR1 SGHNT, CDR2 YYREEE (reference sequence). Looking up the rest from reference TRBV5-4 and TRBJ2-1 gives the full variable domain: ETGVTQSPTHLIKTRGQQVTLRCSSQSGHNTVSWYQQALGQGPQFIFQYYREEENGRGNFPPRFSGLQFPNYSSELNVNALELDDSALYLCASSLTATNEQFFGPGTRLTVL.

This clone was found many times. The rearrangement joins TRBV6-1 to TRBJ2-5; 10 bases are shared with TRBD2. This CDR3 has 16 amino acids. Germline V lookup: CDR1 MNHNS, CDR2 SASEGT. Trimming took 4 bases from V and 1 from J; bases not matched to a gene: 6. CDR3 coding DNA: TGTGCCAGCAGTGGCCGACTAGCGGGTTCCCAAGAGACCCAGTACTTC. As protein: CASSGRLAGSQETQYF.

The chain employs TRBV12-3 or TRBV12-4 and TRBJ1-1, with D possibly matching TRBD1 (5 bases). V shed 6 bases and J shed 1 base, with 9 bases lying between them. The length of the CDR3 is 13 residues. The CDR3 coding sequence is TGTGCCAGCAGCATGACAGAGAACACTGAAGCTTTCTTT. Amino acid sequence: CASSMTENTEAFF.

The genes are TRBV3-1 (or the pseudogene TRBV3-2) and TRBJ2-5, with 7 bases identical to TRBD2. The CDR3 has 15 amino acids. Looked up from germline, CDR1 is LGHDT and CDR2 is YNNKEL (reference sequence). Unmatched junction bases numbered 5, after V lost 3 bases and J lost 1 base. Here the CDR3 DNA reads TGTGCCAGCAGCCAGGGCGGGAGCGGCCAAGAGACCCAGTACTTC. It yields the protein CASSQGGSGQETQYF.

The CDR3 coding sequence is TGTGCCAGCAGCTCCGGCGGGAGTACGGGGGCCAACGTCCTGACTTTC. Protein sequence: CASSSGGSTGANVLTF. The chain carries TRBV11-3 and TRBJ2-6; 7 bases agree with TRBD2. Unmatched junction bases numbered 7, after V lost 4 bases and J lost 4 bases. Germline loops: CDR1 SGHNT, CDR2 YENEEA. This CDR3 has 16 amino acids.

The chain recombines TRBV6-6 with TRBJ1-5, with 7 bases identical to TRBD1. The trim removed 5 bases at V and 6 bases at J, leaving 4 bases unmatched. The CDR3 runs 13 residues. Germline V gene sequence: CDR1 MNHNY, CDR2 SVGAGI (reference sequence). The CDR3 DNA sequence: TGTGCCAGCAGTACAGGGGACGCTCAGCCCCAGCATTTT. Amino acid sequence: CASSTGDAQPQHF.

The J gene is TRBJ2-5, the V gene TRBV3-1 (or the pseudogene TRBV3-2); 7 positions match TRBD1. V lost 1 base to trimming and J lost 8 bases; unmatched junction nucleotides: 4. The CDR3 is made up of 13 amino acids. Germline V gene data show CDR1 as LGHDT and CDR2 as YNNKEL (reference sequence). The CDR3 bases are TGTGCCAGCAGCCAAGTCAACAGGGGAACCCAGTACTTC. Its translation is CASSQVNRGTQYF.

V is TRBV4-1 and J is TRBJ2-2; D is possibly TRBD2 (6 bases). The ends were cut back, 4 bases at V and 3 bases at J, with 12 bases in the middle. Germline assignment: CDR1 MGHRA and CDR2 YSYEKL. The CDR3 is made up of 15 amino acids. CDR3 in DNA: TGCGCCAGCAGCCCACCTAGCGACTACACCGGGGAGCTGTTTTTT. Its protein is CASSPPSDYTGELFF.

The chain recombines TRBV24-1 with TRBJ2-5; 8 positions match TRBD2. The J segment lost 5 bases and the V segment lost 3 bases, leaving 16 bases of the junction unmatched. Germline CDR1 KGHDR, CDR2 SFDVKD. CDR3 size: 18 residues. For the CDR3, the DNA is TGTGCCACCAGTGATCGAGCGGGAGCTGAGGTTAGAAGCGAGACCCAGTACTTC. Its translation: CATSDRAGAEVRSETQYF.

The genes are TRBV3-1 (or the pseudogene TRBV3-2) and TRBJ2-7; the D gene is possibly TRBD2 (6 bases). Trimming shortened V by 1 base and J by 4 bases, and 11 bases separated the two germline ends. Germline V gene data show CDR1 as LGHDT and CDR2 as YNNKEL (reference sequence). There are 14 residues in the CDR3. The CDR3 bases are TGTGCCAGCAGCCAAGTTGTAGGGACTTACGAGCAGTACTTC. Protein product: CASSQVVGTYEQYF.

The chain couples TRBV2 to TRBJ2-1, with D possibly being TRBD1 (5 bases). The V gene lost 4 bases and the J gene lost 8 bases, with 12 bases spanning the gap. The length of the CDR3 is 13 residues. Germline V gene data show CDR1 as SNHLY and CDR2 as FYNNEI. The CDR3 region has the DNA TGTGCCAGCAGTGGACAGCGTTGGGATGAGCAGTTCTTC. It yields the protein CASSGQRWDEQFF.

The chain employs TRBV27 and TRBJ2-1; possible D gene TRBD2, 7 bases. This CDR3 has 16 residues. Germline assignment: CDR1 MNHEY and CDR2 SMNVEV (reference sequence). The V and J ends lost 3 bases and 3 bases respectively, with 15 bases between them. DNA of the CDR3: TGTGCCAGCAGTTTCGTTTCGGGGGGCGGCTACAATGAGCAGTTCTTC. Encoded protein: CASSFVSGGGYNEQFF.

This clone was counted a few times. This sequence joins TRBV6-5 and TRBJ2-7, with 7 bases fitting TRBD2. Per germline, CDR1 MNHEY and CDR2 SVGAGI. After removal of 6 bases from V and 1 base from J, the junction contained 9 bases not matched to a gene. The CDR3 runs to 15 residues. CDR3 region: CASSGPGGESYEQYF. CDR3 DNA: TGTGCCAGCAGCGGACCTGGGGGGGAATCCTACGAGCAGTACTTC.

The chain joins TRBV7-3 to TRBJ2-1; TRBD2 aligns across 8 bases. This CDR3 is 17 amino acids long. CDR1 is SGHTA and CDR2 is FQGTGA in the germline V gene. The ends lost 1 base at V and 5 bases at J; junction bases unmatched: 10. CDR3 loop: CASSLIAGRGWDNEQFF. DNA for the CDR3: TGTGCCAGCAGCTTAATAGCGGGAAGAGGTTGGGACAATGAGCAGTTCTTC. Filled out from reference TRBV7-3 and TRBJ2-1, the complete variable domain reads GAGVSQTPSNKVTEKGKYVELRCDPISGHTALYWYRQSLGQGPEFLIYFQGTGAADDSGLPNDRFFAVRPEGSVSTLKIQRTERGDSAVYLCASSLIAGRGWDNEQFFGPGTRLTVL.